These T cell receptor beta chains were read from a single sample in a study of post-analysis software for immune sequencing data. TCRdb independently ran MiXCR on the PCR reads; one entry per CDR3 protein. The table lists approximately 660,000 distinct CDR3 sequences, roughly three fifths of them singletons. Sample: blood. These receptors were collected from a girl aged 2-15 years with multiple sclerosis. Each CDR3 is given with its conserved first and last residue. The D gene is left open where the match is weak. Clone size appears in some rows only: once, few, many, or a class for an expanded clone.

j_call d_call clone_size v_call cdr3_aa cdr3_nt
TRBJ2-3 . few TRBV5-1 CASVQGYEDTQYF TGCGCCAGCGTTCAGGGTTACGAGGATACGCAGTATTTT
TRBJ2-5 . . TRBV7-7 CASTQLETQYF TGTGCCAGCACCCAACTGGAGACCCAGTACTTC
TRBJ2-7 . . TRBV3-1 CASSHDSYYEQYF TGTGCCAGCAGCCATGACAGCTACTACGAGCAGTACTTC
TRBJ2-3 TRBD2 . TRBV6-6 CASRGFLRDYPTDTQYF TGTGCCAGCAGGGGCTTCCTTCGGGACTACCCCACAGACACGCAGTATTTT
TRBJ2-1 TRBD2 . TRBV6-5 CASTRLAGGQYNEQFF TGTGCCAGCACGCGACTAGCGGGGGGACAGTACAATGAGCAGTTCTTC
TRBJ2-3 . . TRBV4-3 CASSQEGTGSGDTQYF TGCGCCAGCAGCCAAGAAGGGACTGGGTCCGGAGATACGCAGTATTTT
TRBJ1-1 . . TRBV4-3 CASSQEWGRRTEAFF TGCGCCAGCAGCCAAGAATGGGGGCGCAGGACTGAAGCTTTCTTT
TRBJ1-2 . . TRBV5-6 CASSLASAHNYGYTF TGTGCCAGCAGCTTGGCGTCAGCTCATAACTATGGCTACACCTTC
TRBJ2-3 TRBD2 . TRBV9 CASSPRAGGPWGTDTQYF TGTGCCAGCAGCCCCCGAGCGGGGGGTCCTTGGGGCACAGATACGCAGTATTTT
TRBJ2-3 TRBD1 few TRBV6-5 CASSPQGEDTQYF TGTGCCAGCAGTCCACAGGGGGAAGATACGCAGTATTTT
TRBJ2-1 . once TRBV29-1 CSVDGLDKFF TGCAGCGTGGACGGGTTGGACAAGTTCTTC
TRBJ2-3 . . TRBV27 CASSLGPWEDTQYF TGTGCCAGCAGCCTAGGGCCCTGGGAAGATACGCAGTATTTT
TRBJ2-5 . . TRBV27 CASRTNLRVKETQYF TGTGCCAGCAGGACAAACCTCAGGGTTAAAGAGACCCAGTACTTC
TRBJ1-1 . . TRBV11-2 CASSSQQDTEAFF TGTGCCAGCAGCTCCCAACAGGACACTGAAGCTTTCTTT
TRBJ2-7 TRBD1 . TRBV7-9 CASSSDREEQYF TGTGCCAGCAGCTCGGACAGGGAGGAGCAGTACTTC
TRBJ2-3 TRBD2 . TRBV2 CASSEWTSGRGDTQYF TGTGCCAGCAGTGAGTGGACTAGCGGGAGGGGAGATACGCAGTATTTT
TRBJ1-1 . few TRBV4-1 CASSQPGLNTEAFF TGCGCCAGCAGCCAACCCGGGCTAAACACTGAAGCTTTCTTT
TRBJ1-1 . . TRBV6-2/TRBV6-3 CASSYWGGIPEAFF TGTGCCAGCAGTTACTGGGGGGGAATCCCTGAAGCTTTCTTT
TRBJ2-7 . . TRBV7-4 CASSLVTGPLKLYEQYF TGTGCCAGCAGCTTAGTAACAGGGCCCCTGAAACTCTACGAGCAGTACTTC
TRBJ2-3 . once TRBV5-1 CASSFRGIATDTQYF TGCGCCAGCAGCTTCCGAGGTATTGCAACAGATACGCAGTATTTT
TRBJ2-3 . . TRBV6-1 CASSELGPDTQYF TGTGCCAGCAGTGAATTAGGGCCTGATACGCAGTATTTT
TRBJ2-7 . . TRBV7-2 CASSLVSQEHYEQYF TGTGCCAGCAGCTTAGTTAGCCAGGAACACTACGAGCAGTACTTC
TRBJ2-3 TRBD2 . TRBV29-1 CSAFPAGGTDTQYF TGCAGCGCCTTCCCAGCGGGGGGCACAGATACGCAGTATTTT
TRBJ2-3 . few TRBV12-3/TRBV12-4 CASSFVGFGDTQYF TGTGCCAGCAGTTTTGTTGGTTTCGGAGATACGCAGTATTTT
TRBJ2-1 TRBD1 . TRBV7-9 CASSLIIPGQGYNEQFF TGTGCCAGCAGCCTTATTATCCCGGGACAGGGCTACAATGAGCAGTTCTTC
TRBJ2-1 TRBD2 . TRBV5-1 CVSSLAVAGGPLDEQFF TGCGTCAGCAGCTTGGCAGTAGCGGGAGGACCGTTGGATGAGCAGTTCTTC
TRBJ1-5 . few TRBV6-2/TRBV6-3 CASSPLVGAWSNQPQHF TGTGCCAGCAGCCCCCTGGTGGGGGCATGGAGCAATCAGCCCCAGCATTTT
TRBJ2-5 . . TRBV5-1 CASSLAGTEGTQYF TGCGCCAGCAGCTTGGCCGGGACTGAGGGGACCCAGTACTTC
TRBJ1-5 . . TRBV29-1 CSVGGGEFGQPQHF TGCAGCGTTGGGGGAGGGGAATTCGGTCAGCCCCAGCATTTT
TRBJ1-2 . . TRBV20-1 CSASSRAGYGYTF TGCAGTGCTAGTTCGAGGGCCGGGTATGGCTACACCTTC
TRBJ2-3 . . TRBV12-3/TRBV12-4 CASSSPRDTQYF TGTGCCAGCAGTTCCCCTCGAGATACGCAGTATTTT